This TCR beta chain was profiled in a study of T-cell memory formation after mild COVID-19. The overall study: Most TCR clusters belonged to a single donor. Study observations and caveats: Cross-reactive memory seemingly joined, as some responding clones were found in pre-infection memory.

Each CDR3 protein is one row after TCRdb ran MiXCR on the 5' RACE reads. The sample holds around 500,000 distinct CDR3 sequences; 18% are singletons and the top ten take roughly an eighth. Points on this clonotype: Antigen specificity is unknown.

The CDR3 extends over 13 amino acids. Per the germline V gene, CDR1 is SGHRS and CDR2 is YFSETQ. V was pared by 3 bases and J by 3 bases, with 9 bases between. This clonotype originated in an adult woman who had mild COVID-19 (a few samples of this study predate the infection). Cell type and time point are not known. Material: PBMCs or a T cell subset sorted from them (not recorded which). The chain employs TRBV5-1 and TRBJ1-2; D remains unclear. The CDR3 region is CASSYDTYYGYTF. For the CDR3, the DNA is TGCGCCAGCAGCTACGACACCTACTATGGCTACACCTTC.